These 14 T cell receptor beta chains share one sample of origin, sequenced in a study of T cell responses to AZD1222 COVID-19 vaccine. Profiled with immunoSEQ multiplex PCR; TCRdb holds only in-frame clones, not every one. The sample yields approximately 88,000 clones, 90% seen once. The sample in question was peripheral blood, obtained 28 days after the second AZD1222 dose. The receptors stem from an adult who received the AZD1222 COVID-19 vaccine.

The CDR3 DNA is TGCAGCGTTGATATACAAGCCACCGGGGAGCTGTTTTTT. Its protein product is CSVDIQATGELFF. The chain is built from TRBV29-1 and TRBJ2-2; D unclear. The CDR3 is 13 amino acids. Trimming left V 3 bases short and J 4 bases short, with 9 bases between. Germline-derived CDR1 and CDR2 are SQVTM and ANQGSEA.

Note on this clone: This CDR3 is also generated by other DNA sequences in the sample. The rearrangement joins TRBV18 to TRBJ2-3, with unresolved D. There are 13 residues in the CDR3. Germline CDR1 is KGHSH and CDR2 is LQKENI. V gave up 3 bases and J gave up 0 bases, with 4 bases separating them. The CDR3 DNA sequence: TGTGCCAGCTCACCCCCTAGCACAGATACGCAGTATTTT. Translation gives CASSPPSTDTQYF.

The rearrangement links TRBV3-1 (or the pseudogene TRBV3-2) to TRBJ2-7, with 11 bases matching TRBD2. Germline V gives CDR1 LGHDT, CDR2 YNNKEL (reference sequence). CDR3 length: 14 amino acids. The V gene end was trimmed by 4 bases and the J gene end by 5 bases; junction bases not matched to a gene: 4. The CDR3 coding sequence is TGTGCCAGCAGCCTTAGCGGGGGGGCCCACGAGCAGTACTTC. Its translation: CASSLSGGAHEQYF.

The genes are TRBV10-3 and TRBJ2-3; D not resolved. The V end was cut by 10 bases, the J end by 0 bases, with 17 bases between. The CDR3 is 15 amino acids. Germline CDR1 and CDR2: ENHRY and SYGVKD. This CDR3 is CATALRLTSTDTQYF. CDR3 nucleotide sequence: TGTGCCACCGCATTGAGGCTTACTAGCACAGATACGCAGTATTTT.

The genes are TRBV5-4 and TRBJ1-3; 7 positions match TRBD1. Trimming took 3 bases from V and 1 from J; bases not matched to a gene: 10. CDR3 length: 17 residues. Germline V gives CDR1 SGHNT, CDR2 YYREEE (reference sequence). In DNA form, the CDR3 reads TGTGCCAGCAGCTCATTAACCGGGACAGATTCTGGAAACACCATATATTTT. This codes for CASSSLTGTDSGNTIYF.

This chain uses TRBV11-2 with TRBJ2-7; 8 bases agree with TRBD2. V shed 5 bases and J 9 bases; nucleotides not matched to a gene: 12. The germline V gene encodes CDR1 SGHAT and CDR2 FQNNGV. CDR3 length equals 14 residues. CDR3 residues: CASSTRLTSARQYF. The CDR3 DNA reads TGTGCCAGCAGCACCCGCTTGACTAGCGCGCGGCAGTACTTC. Full variable domain (remainder filled in from reference TRBV11-2 and TRBJ2-7): EAGVAQSPRYKIIEKRQSVAFWCNPISGHATLYWYQQILGQGPKLLIQFQNNGVVDDSQLPKDRFSAERLKGVDSTLKIQPAKLEDSAVYLCASSTRLTSARQYFGPGTRLTVT.

The rearrangement uses TRBV7-2 and TRBJ2-3; the D gene is possibly TRBD2 (6 bases). The V gene lost 1 base and the J gene lost 2 bases, with 10 bases spanning the gap. CDR3 length equals 15 residues. Germline V gives CDR1 SGHTA, CDR2 FQGNSA. The CDR3 nucleotides read TGTGCCAGCAGCTTAGGGGACTTTTTCACAGATACGCAGTATTTT. This gives the protein CASSLGDFFTDTQYF.

The rearrangement links TRBV5-1 to TRBJ2-3; D is unclear. This CDR3 is 16 amino acids long. Between the trimmed V and J ends, which lost 0 bases and 2 bases, there was a span of 13 bases. The germline V gene encodes CDR1 SGHRS and CDR2 YFSETQ. The CDR3 reads CASSLGAGPYTDTQYF. The CDR3 region has the DNA TGCGCCAGCAGCTTGGGAGCTGGACCATACACAGATACGCAGTATTTT.

The chain has TRBV19 and TRBJ1-2, with TRBD1 identical over 7 bases. J was trimmed by 6 bases and V by 7 bases; bases with no gene match: 14. Germline CDR1 LNHDA, CDR2 SQIVND (reference sequence). The CDR3 runs to 15 residues. The CDR3 sequence: CASTLGRDRDDGYTF. DNA for the CDR3: TGTGCCAGTACCCTGGGCCGCGACAGGGATGATGGCTACACCTTC.

The chain recombines TRBV18 with TRBJ2-3; D is ambiguous. The CDR3 consists of 13 residues. Germline V gene sequence: CDR1 KGHSH, CDR2 LQKENI. V was clipped by 3 bases and J by 8 bases, with 12 bases between them. The chain's CDR3 is CASSPYPGGTQYF. The CDR3, as DNA: TGTGCCAGCTCACCCTATCCCGGTGGTACGCAGTATTTT.

This clone has just one count. CDR3 residues: CASSESFSTDTQYF. CDR3 coding DNA: TGTGCCAGCAGTGAATCGTTCAGCACAGATACGCAGTATTTT. V is TRBV6-1 and J is TRBJ2-3; D not certain. The CDR3 loop spans 14 amino acids. Deletions cut 2 bases from V and 0 bases from J, with 6 bases between. Germline values: CDR1 MNHNS, CDR2 SASEGT.

This chain links TRBV6-2 or TRBV6-3 with TRBJ2-5; D is possibly TRBD1 or TRBD2 (5 bases each). Trimming shortened V by 4 bases and J by 4 bases, and 16 bases separated the two germline ends. The CDR3 runs 15 residues. CDR1 and CDR2 from the germline V gene are MNHEY and SVGEGT. The CDR3 loop is CASSFTSEGSETQYF. The CDR3 DNA is TGTGCCAGCAGTTTCACAAGCGAGGGGTCAGAGACCCAGTACTTC.

This clone was recorded only once. The rearrangement joins TRBV19 to TRBJ1-6; D is ambiguous. The V and J ends lost 3 bases and 0 bases respectively, with 9 bases between them. The CDR3 totals 16 residues. Looked up from germline, CDR1 is LNHDA and CDR2 is SQIVND (reference sequence). CDR3 residues: CASSIGGRSYNSPLHF. In DNA, the CDR3 is TGTGCCAGTAGTATCGGCGGACGCTCCTATAATTCACCCCTCCACTTT.

This chain uses TRBV19 with TRBJ2-1; no reliable D call. Trimming took off 2 bases at V and 0 bases at J, with 8 bases between the two ends. From germline, CDR1 is LNHDA and CDR2 SQIVND (reference sequence). CDR3 size: 15 residues. CDR3 residues: CASSIPYSSYNEQFF. The CDR3 bases are TGTGCCAGTAGTATACCCTACAGCTCCTACAATGAGCAGTTCTTC.